This TCR beta chain was recorded in a study of early T cells in non-severe SARS-CoV-2 infection. Study details: With bulk RNA from unsorted whole blood as input, sequencing yielded unpaired chains. Study-wide results and limits: VDJdb matching, biased toward anti-spike CD8 responses, missed private and CD4 specificities.

This clonotype was detected only a few times. Its antigen is unidentified. Germline V CDR1 and CDR2: DFQATT, SNEGSKA (reference sequence). CDR3 size: 15 residues. The J segment lost 3 bases and the V segment lost 6 bases, leaving 11 bases of the junction unmatched. Individual cDNA molecules received unique molecular identifiers. TCRdb reprocessed the 5' RACE reads via MiXCR and lists one record per CDR3 protein. The sample lists 50,000 to 75,000 distinct CDR3 sequences; 5% to 6.5% were seen once. The chain joins TRBV20-1 to TRBJ2-1, with 7 bases aligning to TRBD2. This receptor was identified in an adult who was a healthcare worker with PCR-confirmed SARS-CoV-2 infection or an uninfected control (not recorded which). The specimen was whole blood, collected at baseline. CDR3 amino acids: CSAVSPRDYYNEQFF. CDR3 nucleotides: TGCAGTGCCGTCAGCCCCAGGGACTACTACAATGAGCAGTTCTTC.